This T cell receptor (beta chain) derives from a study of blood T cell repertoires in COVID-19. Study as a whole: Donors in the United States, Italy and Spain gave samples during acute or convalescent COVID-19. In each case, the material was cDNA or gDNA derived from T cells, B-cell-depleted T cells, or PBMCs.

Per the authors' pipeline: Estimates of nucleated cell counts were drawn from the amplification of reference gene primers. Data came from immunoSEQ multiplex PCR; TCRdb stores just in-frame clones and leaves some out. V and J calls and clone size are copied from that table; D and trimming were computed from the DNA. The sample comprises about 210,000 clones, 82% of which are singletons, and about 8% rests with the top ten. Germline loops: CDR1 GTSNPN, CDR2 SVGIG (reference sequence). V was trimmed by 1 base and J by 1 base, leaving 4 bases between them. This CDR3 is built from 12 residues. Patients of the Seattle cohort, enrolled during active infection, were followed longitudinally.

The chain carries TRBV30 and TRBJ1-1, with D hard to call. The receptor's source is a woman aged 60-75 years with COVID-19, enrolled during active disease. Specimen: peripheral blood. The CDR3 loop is CAWSDTNTEAFF. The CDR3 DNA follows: TGTGCCTGGAGTGACACGAACACTGAAGCTTTCTTT.